This T cell receptor beta chain was sequenced in a study of T cell responses to AZD1222 COVID-19 vaccine (dated by TCRdb to the early 2020s). Notes on the research overall: TCR sequencing was performed for approximately 240 trial participants, of whom about 200 were given two doses of AZD1222 and approximately 26 were given two doses of MenACWY control vaccine. Enrollment into the trials was organized by age into subgroups of 18-55, 56-69 and 70-plus years, and those subgroups contained 148, 28 and 57 TCR-sequenced participants, respectively. Results the study describes overall, beyond this receptor: After two AZD1222 doses, both the breadth and the depth of spike-specific TCRs were significantly higher than at day 0 and than in MenACWY recipients. Participants were mostly white British and included more females than males, and it was suggested by the authors that clonal diversity may have been underestimated. Because no day 14 peak-response samples were available, repertoires were characterized only after the peak T cell response. Vaccine-associated CD4 TCRs spanned the whole spike protein, with dominant responses in regions 160-218 and 743-854. Conclusions about previously exposed vaccinees were limited because only 6 or 7 AZD1222 recipients were SARS-CoV-2 seropositive at baseline. Reportedly, close to half of the unique spike-specific TCRs recognized epitopes lying outside the regions that are mutated in the B.1.351 and B.1.1.7 variants. In the small 56-69-year group, the increase in depth fell short of significance, most likely because of low power.

The CDR3 regions of human TCRbeta chains were analyzed by immunosequencing. The original methods were these. Repertoire TCRs were matched against a reference library of SARS-CoV-2-specific TCRs generated with the MIRA antigen-specificity platform. Breadth was defined as the fraction of unique TCRs that were SARS-CoV-2-associated, and depth was defined as the fraction of total T cells that were SARS-CoV-2-associated. Using the MIRA data, each spike-specific TCR was mapped to the spike region that the TCR reacts to and placed in a CD4 or CD8 class. Log10-transformed breadth and depth values were compared by one-way ANOVA with Sidak's multiple comparisons tests. Entries here come from immuneACCESS through TCRdb and include only in-frame sequences with V and J called. Some clones fail to appear in such tables; in the studies checked, an unresolved V gene covers under half of the shortfall, and the cause of the remainder is unknown. V and J calls and clone size come straight from that table; D and trimming were deduced from the DNA. The table for this sample lists some 90,000 clones; approximately 90% of them were counted only once. The ten largest clones capture 5.2% of the sample.

Explained via the paper, the time point label denotes: baseline before first vaccination. The treatment or condition label, as the study defines it: meningococcal conjugate vaccine given as trial control. Vaccinee samples were obtained from the UK trials COV001 and COV002, which included a single-blind randomized controlled phase 2/3 trial of AZD1222 (ChAdOx1 nCoV-19) in healthy adults. For TCRbeta chain sequencing, PBMC samples were collected from trial participants at day 0 and at day 28 after the second dose. As to this clone: Its target antigen remains unknown. No base-level quality is on record; no much larger clone is a single base apart.

Cut back by 5 bases and 3 bases, the V and J ends lie 14 bases apart. In the germline V gene, CDR1 corresponds to SGHTA and CDR2 to FQGNSA. There are 15 amino acids in the CDR3, from cysteine to phenylalanine inclusive. The retained sequence is limited to the CDR3, 45 bases, with the frame set at the first base. Material: peripheral blood, obtained on day 0 of MenACWY control vaccination. The chain employs TRBV7-2 and TRBJ2-1, and the D gene may be TRBD2, 6 bases matching. The clonotype originates from an adult in good health. The DNA sequence is TGTGCCAGCAGCCCGGATGAGCGGGTCTACAATGAGCAGTTCTTC. Translated, this is CASSPDERVYNEQFF.